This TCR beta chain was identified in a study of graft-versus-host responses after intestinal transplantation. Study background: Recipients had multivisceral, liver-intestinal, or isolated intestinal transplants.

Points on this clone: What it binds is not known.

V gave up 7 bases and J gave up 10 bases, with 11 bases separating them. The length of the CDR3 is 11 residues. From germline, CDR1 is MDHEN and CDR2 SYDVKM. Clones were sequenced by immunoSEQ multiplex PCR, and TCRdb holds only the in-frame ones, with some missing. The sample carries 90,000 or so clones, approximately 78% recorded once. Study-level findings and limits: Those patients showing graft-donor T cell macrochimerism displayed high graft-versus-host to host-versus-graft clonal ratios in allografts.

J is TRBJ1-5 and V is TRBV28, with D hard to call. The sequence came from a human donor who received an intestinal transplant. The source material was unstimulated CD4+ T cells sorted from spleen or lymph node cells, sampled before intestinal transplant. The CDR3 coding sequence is TGTGCCAGCAACTCACGAGATCCCCAGCATTTT. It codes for CASNSRDPQHF. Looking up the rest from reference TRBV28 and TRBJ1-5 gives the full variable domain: DVKVTQSSRYLVKRTGEKVFLECVQDMDHENMFWYRQDPGLGLRLIYFSYDVKMKEKGDIPEGYSVSREKKERFSLILESASTNQTSMYLCASNSRDPQHFGDGTRLSIL.